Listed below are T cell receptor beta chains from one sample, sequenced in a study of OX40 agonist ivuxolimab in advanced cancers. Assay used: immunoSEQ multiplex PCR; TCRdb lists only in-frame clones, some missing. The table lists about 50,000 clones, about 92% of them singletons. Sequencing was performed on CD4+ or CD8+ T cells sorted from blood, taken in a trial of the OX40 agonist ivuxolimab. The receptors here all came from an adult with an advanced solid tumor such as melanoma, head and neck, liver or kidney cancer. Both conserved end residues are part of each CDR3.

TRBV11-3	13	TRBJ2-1	CASSLAPDNEQFF
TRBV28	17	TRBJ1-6	CASSIPTHRTYNSPLHF
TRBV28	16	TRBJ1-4	CASHEGSLPGREKLFF
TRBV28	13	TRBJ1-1	CASSSTYRIEAFF
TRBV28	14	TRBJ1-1	CASKPPGQGSEAFF
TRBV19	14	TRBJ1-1	CASSTRDSNTEAFF
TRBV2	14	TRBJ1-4	CASLAYSANEKLFF
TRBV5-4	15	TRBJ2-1	CASSLDGQRYNEQFF
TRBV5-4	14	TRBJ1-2	CASSNRGTDYGYTF
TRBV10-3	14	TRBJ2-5	CAISESPLQETQYF
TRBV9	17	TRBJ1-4	CASSVSGTVPTNEKLFF
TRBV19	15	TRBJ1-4	CASSIAGGTNEKLFF
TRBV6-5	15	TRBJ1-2	CASSLSGTTNYGYTF